These T cell receptor beta chains were read from a single sample in a study of T cells in narcolepsy. Libraries were prepared by immunoSEQ multiplex PCR; TCRdb keeps only in-frame clonotypes and omits some of them. The sample consists of tens of thousands of clones, around 87% of them appearing once. Sample: memory (CD45RA-) CD4+ T cells from blood. The receptor set was obtained from a human donor in good health. Each CDR3 is given with its conserved first and last residue. The D gene is left open where the match is weak. The size of a clone is reported for some rows only, either as once, few or many, or as a class for expanded clones.

J gene: TRBJ1-1; clone size: NA; D gene: NA; V gene: TRBV5-1; CDR3 length: 13; CDR3 DNA: TGCGCCAGCAGCTTGGCGGGGGCGGAGGAAGCTTTCTTT; CDR3 protein: CASSLAGAEEAFF
J gene: TRBJ1-1; clone size: few; D gene: NA; V gene: TRBV6-6; CDR3 length: 15; CDR3 DNA: TGTGCCAGCAGTCAAACCGGGACTGGGAACACTGAAGCTTTCTTT; CDR3 protein: CASSQTGTGNTEAFF
J gene: TRBJ2-2; clone size: NA; D gene: TRBD1; V gene: TRBV30; CDR3 length: 14; CDR3 DNA: TGTGCCTGGAGTGTGGGACAGGGCACCGGGGAGCTGTTTTTT; CDR3 protein: CAWSVGQGTGELFF
J gene: TRBJ1-1; clone size: NA; D gene: NA; V gene: TRBV11-2; CDR3 length: 14; CDR3 DNA: TGTGCCAGCAGCTTGCAACATGTACCGGGAGAAGCTTTCTTT; CDR3 protein: CASSLQHVPGEAFF
J gene: TRBJ1-2; clone size: NA; D gene: NA; V gene: TRBV5-5; CDR3 length: 13; CDR3 DNA: TGTGCCAGCAGCTTGGCGGCCGGGAATGACTACACCTTC; CDR3 protein: CASSLAAGNDYTF
J gene: TRBJ1-2; clone size: NA; D gene: NA; V gene: TRBV18; CDR3 length: 15; CDR3 DNA: TGTGCCAGCTCACCAGAGGCCAGGGCCAACTATGGCTACACCTTC; CDR3 protein: CASSPEARANYGYTF
J gene: TRBJ1-2; clone size: NA; D gene: NA; V gene: TRBV6-5; CDR3 length: 16; CDR3 DNA: TGTGCCAGCAGTTTCACGGGCGGAAACCTGAGGGATGGCTACACCTTC; CDR3 protein: CASSFTGGNLRDGYTF
J gene: TRBJ1-6; clone size: NA; D gene: NA; V gene: TRBV6-5; CDR3 length: 14; CDR3 DNA: TGTGCCAGCAGTATCCACGGCAGGGAATCACCCCTCCACTTT; CDR3 protein: CASSIHGRESPLHF
J gene: TRBJ1-4; clone size: few; D gene: NA; V gene: TRBV6-1; CDR3 length: 15; CDR3 DNA: TGTGCCAGCAGTGAATTTGGGGGCAAGGATGAAAAACTGTTTTTT; CDR3 protein: CASSEFGGKDEKLFF
J gene: TRBJ2-6; clone size: NA; D gene: NA; V gene: TRBV10-3; CDR3 length: 15; CDR3 DNA: TGTGCCATCAGTGAGACAGGGACCGGGGCCAACGTCCTGACTTTC; CDR3 protein: CAISETGTGANVLTF
J gene: TRBJ2-1; clone size: NA; D gene: TRBD1; V gene: TRBV10-3; CDR3 length: 14; CDR3 DNA: TGTGCCATCAAACTCGGGACAGGGGGGAATGAGCAGTTCTTC; CDR3 protein: CAIKLGTGGNEQFF
J gene: TRBJ1-1; clone size: NA; D gene: TRBD1; V gene: TRBV10-3; CDR3 length: 14; CDR3 DNA: TGTGCCATCAGTGAGAGTACCGGGACAGATGAAGCTTTCTTT; CDR3 protein: CAISESTGTDEAFF
J gene: TRBJ1-2; clone size: NA; D gene: NA; V gene: TRBV5-6; CDR3 length: 13; CDR3 DNA: TGTGCCAGCAGCGTGGGACAAAACTATGGCTACACCTTC; CDR3 protein: CASSVGQNYGYTF
J gene: TRBJ2-5; clone size: NA; D gene: NA; V gene: TRBV7-6; CDR3 length: 17; CDR3 DNA: TGTGCCAGCAGTTTTAGAGTCAGGGTCTCGTACCAAGAGACCCAGTACTTC; CDR3 protein: CASSFRVRVSYQETQYF
J gene: TRBJ1-2; clone size: NA; D gene: TRBD1; V gene: TRBV12-5; CDR3 length: 12; CDR3 DNA: TGTGCTAGTGGTCGAACAGGGGATGGCTACACCTTC; CDR3 protein: CASGRTGDGYTF
J gene: TRBJ2-7; clone size: NA; D gene: TRBD1; V gene: TRBV28; CDR3 length: 14; CDR3 DNA: TGTGCCAGCAGTTTAGCCAGGGGGATCTACGAGCAGTACTTC; CDR3 protein: CASSLARGIYEQYF
J gene: TRBJ2-5; clone size: NA; D gene: TRBD2; V gene: TRBV15; CDR3 length: 16; CDR3 DNA: TGTGCCACCAGCAGGGTTATAGCGGGAGCGTCACAGACCCAGTACTTC; CDR3 protein: CATSRVIAGASQTQYF
J gene: TRBJ2-1; clone size: NA; D gene: TRBD2; V gene: TRBV5-1; CDR3 length: 16; CDR3 DNA: TGCGCCAGCAGCTGGATCCCTAGCGGGAATTACAATGAGCAGTTCTTC; CDR3 protein: CASSWIPSGNYNEQFF
J gene: TRBJ1-2; clone size: NA; D gene: NA; V gene: TRBV7-2; CDR3 length: 12; CDR3 DNA: TGTGCCAGCAGCTTAGTTTCAGGGCCCCCCACCTTC; CDR3 protein: CASSLVSGPPTF
J gene: TRBJ2-3; clone size: NA; D gene: NA; V gene: TRBV10-3; CDR3 length: 12; CDR3 DNA: TGTGCCATTGGGGAGAGCACAGATACGCAGTATTTT; CDR3 protein: CAIGESTDTQYF
J gene: TRBJ2-2; clone size: NA; D gene: TRBD2; V gene: TRBV6-6; CDR3 length: 15; CDR3 DNA: TGTGCCAGCACCTTGAGCGGGAGGAACACCGGGGAGCTGTTTTTT; CDR3 protein: CASTLSGRNTGELFF
J gene: TRBJ2-7; clone size: NA; D gene: NA; V gene: TRBV7-3; CDR3 length: 12; CDR3 DNA: TGTGCCAGCAGCTCCAGCTCCTACGAGCAGTACTTC; CDR3 protein: CASSSSSYEQYF
J gene: TRBJ1-2; clone size: NA; D gene: TRBD1; V gene: TRBV5-4; CDR3 length: 17; CDR3 DNA: TGTGCCAGCAGCTCCCCGGGACAGGGGCCTCGTAACTATGGCTACACCTTC; CDR3 protein: CASSSPGQGPRNYGYTF
J gene: TRBJ2-7; clone size: once; D gene: TRBD2; V gene: TRBV6-5; CDR3 length: 15; CDR3 DNA: TGTGCCAGCAGCCCCCGGGGTAGCGGGAGAGGCGGGCAGTACTTC; CDR3 protein: CASSPRGSGRGGQYF
J gene: TRBJ2-1; clone size: once; D gene: NA; V gene: TRBV18; CDR3 length: 14; CDR3 DNA: TGTGCCAGCTCACCGGAGGTCTCCTACAATGAGCAGTTCTTC; CDR3 protein: CASSPEVSYNEQFF
J gene: TRBJ1-6; clone size: few; D gene: NA; V gene: TRBV6-5; CDR3 length: 14; CDR3 DNA: TGTGCCAGCAGTTCGGGACCCTATAATTCACCCCTCCACTTT; CDR3 protein: CASSSGPYNSPLHF
J gene: TRBJ1-5; clone size: NA; D gene: NA; V gene: TRBV4-2; CDR3 length: 16; CDR3 DNA: TGTGCCAGCAGCCAAGATAGAGGGAATAGCAATCAGCCCCAGCATTTT; CDR3 protein: CASSQDRGNSNQPQHF
J gene: TRBJ1-1; clone size: NA; D gene: NA; V gene: TRBV29-1; CDR3 length: 12; CDR3 DNA: TGCAGCGGTGGACACCAGAACACTGAAGCTTTCTTT; CDR3 protein: CSGGHQNTEAFF
J gene: TRBJ1-1; clone size: NA; D gene: TRBD1; V gene: TRBV7-3; CDR3 length: 16; CDR3 DNA: TGTGCCAGCAGCCAAGGGGGGACAGGCAAGAACACTGAAGCTTTCTTT; CDR3 protein: CASSQGGTGKNTEAFF
J gene: TRBJ2-7; clone size: NA; D gene: NA; V gene: TRBV19; CDR3 length: 17; CDR3 DNA: TGTGCCAGTAGTATTTTAGGTTTGGGGACAACTGCCTACGAGCAGTACTTC; CDR3 protein: CASSILGLGTTAYEQYF
J gene: TRBJ1-5; clone size: NA; D gene: TRBD1; V gene: TRBV18; CDR3 length: 15; CDR3 DNA: TGTGCCAGCTCGCGTTGGACAGGGGGGACTCAGCCCCAGCATTTT; CDR3 protein: CASSRWTGGTQPQHF
J gene: TRBJ2-1; clone size: NA; D gene: NA; V gene: TRBV5-1; CDR3 length: 16; CDR3 DNA: TGCGCCAGCAGGAACTCAGAGCGGACACACTACAATGAGCAGTTCTTC; CDR3 protein: CASRNSERTHYNEQFF
J gene: TRBJ1-3; clone size: NA; D gene: NA; V gene: TRBV7-8; CDR3 length: 15; CDR3 DNA: TGTGCCAGCAGACGTACAGCCGCCTCTGGAAACACCATATATTTT; CDR3 protein: CASRRTAASGNTIYF
J gene: TRBJ2-4; clone size: NA; D gene: NA; V gene: TRBV28; CDR3 length: 14; CDR3 DNA: TGTGCCAGCAGTCCCCGGGACCTTAAAAACATTCAGTACTTC; CDR3 protein: CASSPRDLKNIQYF
J gene: TRBJ1-5; clone size: NA; D gene: NA; V gene: TRBV6-6; CDR3 length: 12; CDR3 DNA: TGTGCCAGCAGCCACTCTGCCGAGCCCCAGCATTTT; CDR3 protein: CASSHSAEPQHF
J gene: TRBJ2-1; clone size: NA; D gene: TRBD2; V gene: TRBV5-8; CDR3 length: 15; CDR3 DNA: TGTGCCAGCAGCTTGGGACTAGCGGGAGACAATGAGCAGTTCTTC; CDR3 protein: CASSLGLAGDNEQFF
J gene: TRBJ1-6; clone size: NA; D gene: NA; V gene: TRBV9; CDR3 length: 15; CDR3 DNA: TGTGCCAGCAGCCCGGGGAGCTCCTATAATTCACCCCTCCACTTT; CDR3 protein: CASSPGSSYNSPLHF
J gene: TRBJ1-1; clone size: NA; D gene: NA; V gene: TRBV30; CDR3 length: 11; CDR3 DNA: TGTGGGGTCGCGCTAGTTGGTGAAGCTTTCTTT; CDR3 protein: CGVALVGEAFF
J gene: TRBJ1-2; clone size: NA; D gene: NA; V gene: TRBV12-5; CDR3 length: 13; CDR3 DNA: TGTGCTAGTGGTTTCGTTGGGGGTGGAGGCTACACCTTC; CDR3 protein: CASGFVGGGGYTF
J gene: TRBJ1-1; clone size: NA; D gene: NA; V gene: TRBV15; CDR3 length: 13; CDR3 DNA: TGTGCCACCAGCGCCCAAGCGAACACTGAAGCTTTCTTT; CDR3 protein: CATSAQANTEAFF
J gene: TRBJ1-2; clone size: NA; D gene: NA; V gene: TRBV4-3; CDR3 length: 14; CDR3 DNA: TGCGCCAGCAGCCCAGAGTATGGGGTTGGAGTCTACACCTTC; CDR3 protein: CASSPEYGVGVYTF
J gene: TRBJ1-1; clone size: NA; D gene: NA; V gene: TRBV4-1; CDR3 length: 16; CDR3 DNA: TGCGCCAGCAGCCAAGGTCAAGGGGGATGGAACACTGAAGCTTTCTTT; CDR3 protein: CASSQGQGGWNTEAFF
J gene: TRBJ2-2; clone size: NA; D gene: TRBD2; V gene: TRBV18; CDR3 length: 16; CDR3 DNA: TGTGCCAGCTCACCTTCCGGGACTACGAACACCGGGGAGCTGTTTTTT; CDR3 protein: CASSPSGTTNTGELFF
J gene: TRBJ2-7; clone size: NA; D gene: NA; V gene: TRBV28; CDR3 length: 13; CDR3 DNA: TGTGCCAGCAGTTTTATAGGACAGAACGAGCAGTACTTC; CDR3 protein: CASSFIGQNEQYF
J gene: TRBJ1-6; clone size: NA; D gene: NA; V gene: TRBV30; CDR3 length: 16; CDR3 DNA: TGTGCCTGCTCGTCCTCGGACAGCTCCTATAATTCACCCCTCCACTTT; CDR3 protein: CACSSSDSSYNSPLHF
J gene: TRBJ1-5; clone size: once; D gene: NA; V gene: TRBV19; CDR3 length: 13; CDR3 DNA: TGTGCCAGTAACCAAAAGGGCAATCAGCCCCAGCATTTT; CDR3 protein: CASNQKGNQPQHF
J gene: TRBJ1-4; clone size: NA; D gene: TRBD1; V gene: TRBV18; CDR3 length: 14; CDR3 DNA: TGTGCCAGCTCAACAGGGGGTTGGGAAGAAAAACTGTTTTTT; CDR3 protein: CASSTGGWEEKLFF
J gene: TRBJ1-3; clone size: NA; D gene: NA; V gene: TRBV2; CDR3 length: 14; CDR3 DNA: TGTGCCAGCAGTGAAAGAGGGCCAGGAAACACCATATATTTT; CDR3 protein: CASSERGPGNTIYF